This T cell receptor (beta chain) derives from a study of cytomegalovirus exposure and HLA in healthy donors. Study as a whole: The roughly 130 validation repertoires used the same platform as the 550 to 850 first-cohort repertoires (as reported by a later analysis).

Notes on this clone: Antigen unknown.

Germline V gene data show CDR1 as LNHDA and CDR2 as SQIVND (reference sequence). Trimming removed 6 bases from V and 8 bases from J, with 7 bases in between. This CDR3 comprises 10 residues. Sequenced by immunoSEQ multiplex PCR; TCRdb stores in-frame clones only, minus some. The repertoire consists of about 250,000 clones, with less than 90% occurring once and the leading ten covering around 13%. General study findings and limits: Some TCR beta chains (over 150 of them) were listed as cytomegalovirus-associated.

The origin of this receptor is a man between 18 and 35 years old in good health and CMV-seropositive. The chain has TRBV19 and TRBJ1-2; D gene unclear. Sequencing was carried out using PBMCs. The DNA of the CDR3 is TGTGCCAGTAGCGACCGGGGCTACACCTTC. Translated, it gives CASSDRGYTF.